The 22 T cell receptor beta chains below all came from one sample that was sequenced in a study of neurological immune-mediated disorders. TCRdb ran MiXCR on the 5' RACE reads and lists one entry per CDR3 protein. This sample has about 74,000 distinct CDR3 sequences, with less than 5.5% found just once. The source material was PBMCs. The source of these receptors is a man aged 18 to 35 with multiple sclerosis.

In its sample, this clonotype was seen many times. The genes are TRBV7-2 and TRBJ2-4; TRBD2 agrees at 16 bases. There are 19 residues in the CDR3. Germline loops: CDR1 SGHTA, CDR2 FQGNSA. The trim removed 5 bases at V and 0 bases at J, leaving 7 bases unmatched. The CDR3 sequence: CASSESGTSGRVAKNIQYF. CDR3 in DNA: TGTGCCAGCAGCGAATCCGGGACTAGCGGGAGGGTAGCCAAAAACATTCAGTACTTC.

This clonotype was detected ten times or more. The chain joins TRBV10-3 to TRBJ1-1; D not certain. CDR1 is ENHRY and CDR2 is SYGVKD in the germline V gene. V was clipped by 3 bases and J by 11 bases, with 13 bases between them. The CDR3 contains 12 residues. The CDR3: CAISESELSAFF. In DNA, the CDR3 is TGTGCCATCAGTGAAAGCGAGTTAAGCGCTTTCTTT.

At least ten counts were recorded for this clonotype. The chain couples TRBV20-1 to TRBJ2-1, with 8 bases lining up with TRBD2. Per germline, CDR1 DFQATT and CDR2 SNEGSKA (reference sequence). After removal of 6 bases from V and 7 bases from J, the junction contained 14 bases not matched to a gene. This CDR3 spans 15 amino acids. The CDR3 sequence: CSALRPGGATNEQFF. In DNA, the CDR3 is TGCAGTGCCCTCCGTCCCGGGGGGGCCACAAATGAGCAGTTCTTC.

This clonotype has at least ten counts. V and J are TRBV7-2 and TRBJ2-1; 7 nucleotides line up with TRBD2. The junction had 8 bases not matched to a gene; V was cut back by 2 bases and J by 1 base. The CDR3 totals 17 residues. Germline CDR1 SGHTA, CDR2 FQGNSA. This CDR3 reads CASSLSGGSPSYNEQFF. The CDR3 bases are TGTGCCAGCAGCTTATCGGGCGGGAGCCCTTCCTACAATGAGCAGTTCTTC.

There are many counts of this clonotype. The V gene is TRBV24-1, the J gene TRBJ2-7; either TRBD1 or TRBD2 may fit D (5 bases each). CDR3 size: 13 residues. Germline-derived CDR1 and CDR2 are KGHDR and SFDVKD. Trimming shortened V by 9 bases and J by 2 bases, and 13 bases separated the two germline ends. The CDR3 protein is CATGGPLPYEQYF. CDR3 nucleotide sequence: TGTGCCACCGGGGGACCACTGCCCTACGAGCAGTACTTC.

The table lists this clonotype with many counts. V and J are TRBV6-5 and TRBJ1-5, with 7 bases fitting TRBD1. Trimming removed 5 bases from V and 0 bases from J; junction bases left unmatched: 10. This CDR3 is built from 17 residues. From germline, CDR1 is MNHEY and CDR2 SVGAGI. The CDR3 DNA sequence: TGTGCCAGCAGTCCTTCAGGGGGGAGATATAGCAATCAGCCCCAGCATTTT. Residues: CASSPSGGRYSNQPQHF.

This clonotype was detected a few times. At one end the junction does not follow the germline gene, possibly because of a read error. This chain uses TRBV12-5 with TRBJ1-5, with D perhaps TRBD1 (5 bases). The CDR3 covers 17 residues. Germline V gene sequence: CDR1 LGHNT, CDR2 FRNRAP. CDR3 region: CASGLSPQAPSNQPQNF. The CDR3 DNA follows: TGTGCTAGTGGTCTCTCCCCACAGGCCCCTAGCAATCAGCCCCAGAATTTT.

The chain combines TRBV25-1 with TRBJ1-2; D is undetermined. Germline assignment: CDR1 MGHDK and CDR2 SYGVNS. This CDR3 is built from 14 residues. V was cut by 3 bases and J by 8 bases, with 16 bases left in between. The CDR3 bases are TGTGCCAGCAGTGAGAATACGAGGGTCTCCGGCTACACCTTC. It translates to CASSENTRVSGYTF.

Details on this clonotype: Since a much larger clone is just one base distant, this may be a read error. The chain links TRBV5-5 to TRBJ1-2; D perhaps matches TRBD1 (5 bases). V was clipped by 4 bases and J by 4 bases, with 17 bases between them. The CDR3 has 15 residues. Germline CDR1 SGHKS, CDR2 YYEKEE (reference sequence). The CDR3 region has the DNA TGTGCCAGCAGCCGCCTAATGGAAAGGGGCTATGGCTACACCTTC. Translated, it gives CASSRLMERGYGYTF. Filled out from reference TRBV5-5 and TRBJ1-2, the complete variable domain reads DAGVTQSPTHLIKTRGQQVTLRCSPISGHKSVSWYQQVLGQGPQFIFQYYEKEERGRGNFPDRFSARQFPNYSSELNVNALLLGDSALYLCASSRLMERGYGYTFGSGTRLTVV.

Note on this clonotype: This may be a read error: a much more frequent sequence differs by one nucleotide. The V gene is TRBV29-1, the J gene TRBJ2-2; D is ambiguous. The CDR3 has 15 residues. Germline CDR1 reads SQVTM; CDR2 reads ANQGSEA. The germline V and J ends were trimmed by 2 bases and 7 bases, with 17 bases remaining between them. CDR3: CSVETAIGFSGELFF. The DNA of the CDR3 is TGCAGCGTTGAAACCGCGATCGGTTTCAGCGGGGAGCTGTTTTTT.

The sample holds many counts of this clonotype. The V and J genes are TRBV7-2 and TRBJ2-3; D remains ambiguous. Germline CDR1 reads SGHTA; CDR2 reads FQGNSA. V was trimmed by 9 bases and J by 0 bases, leaving 13 bases between them. The CDR3 contains 14 residues. The CDR3: CASAGPRSTDTQYF. As DNA, the CDR3 is TGTGCCAGTGCCGGCCCCCGTAGCACAGATACGCAGTATTTT.

Notes on this clonotype: The junction shows a germline mismatch at one end, possibly a read error. The V and J genes are TRBV18 and TRBJ1-5, with no clear D. The V gene's germline CDR1 is KGHSH and CDR2 LQKENI. The CDR3 totals 15 residues. CDR3 region: CASSPPYSEQQPQNF. CDR3 bases: TGTGCCAGCTCACCACCGTACTCGGAGCAGCAGCCCCAGAATTTT.

There are many counts of this clonotype. The V call is TRBV20-1, the J call TRBJ1-4; 9 bases are a match to TRBD1. The V segment lost 6 bases and the J segment 8 bases; nucleotides outside the gene matches: 10. There are 14 residues in the CDR3. CDR1 and CDR2 from the germline V gene are DFQATT and SNEGSKA (reference sequence). The CDR3 DNA is TGCAGTGCGCCGCTCCAAGGACAGGGGGAAAAACTGTTTTTT. As protein: CSAPLQGQGEKLFF.

This clonotype was recorded at least ten times. The gene calls are TRBV5-1 and TRBJ2-7, with 7 bases that match TRBD1. V lost 7 bases and J lost 3; bases outside the gene matches: 10. CDR1 and CDR2 (germline): SGHRS, YFSETQ. The CDR3 has 14 amino acids. CDR3 nucleotide sequence: TGCGCCAGCCAGGTGGGGACAGCTCTCTACGAGCAGTACTTC. Protein product: CASQVGTALYEQYF.

This clonotype was found many times. The V and J genes are TRBV7-9 and TRBJ1-2; the D gene is possibly TRBD1 (6 bases). In germline, CDR1 is SEHNR, CDR2 FQNEAQ (reference sequence). The CDR3 contains 14 residues. V was cut by 5 bases and J by 8 bases, with 18 bases left in between. The CDR3: CASSPGKVRGGYTF. CDR3 bases: TGTGCCAGCAGCCCAGGCAAAGTCAGGGGCGGCTACACCTTC.

This clonotype was recorded many times. The chain uses TRBV27 and TRBJ1-2; TRBD1 agrees at 7 bases. This CDR3 is 13 amino acids long. Unmatched junction bases numbered 11, after V lost 6 bases and J lost 10 bases. CDR1 MNHEY and CDR2 SMNVEV come from the germline V gene (reference sequence). The CDR3 coding sequence is TGTGCCAGCAGGTCCGACAGGGCTAAAGACTACACCTTC. Translating it yields CASRSDRAKDYTF.

The table lists this clonotype with many counts. This chain links TRBV5-1 with TRBJ1-4; D gene uncertain. This CDR3 region has 13 residues. Germline V gives CDR1 SGHRS, CDR2 YFSETQ. The V gene lost 5 bases and the J gene lost 6 bases, with 11 bases spanning the gap. CDR3 sequence (DNA): TGCGCCAGCAGAGTCCGAGAGTATGAAAAACTGTTTTTT. Protein sequence: CASRVREYEKLFF.

This clonotype was seen many times. One junction end does not reproduce the germline sequence, and a read error may be involved. The J gene is TRBJ1-6, the V gene TRBV29-1; D unclear. This CDR3 has 13 residues. CDR1 and CDR2 from the germline V gene are SQVTM and ANQGSEA. The CDR3 loop reads CSVRSSYNSPLNF. For the CDR3, the DNA is TGCAGCGTAAGAAGCTCCTATAATTCACCCCTCAACTTT.

There are many counts of this clonotype. The chain uses TRBV29-1 and TRBJ1-1; 8 bases fit TRBD1. Germline CDR1 SQVTM, CDR2 ANQGSEA. Trimming at V came to 4 bases and at J to 0 bases, leaving 4 bases not matched to a gene. The CDR3 length is 14 residues. CDR3 nucleotides: TGCAGCGTTGCCCAGGGGGCGCTGAACACTGAAGCTTTCTTT. Amino acid sequence: CSVAQGALNTEAFF.

This clonotype came up many times. The CDR3: CASSGTGAEKLFF. The CDR3 nucleotides read TGTGCCAGCAGTGGGACAGGGGCTGAAAAACTGTTTTTT. The chain uses TRBV2 and TRBJ1-4; 9 nucleotides agree with TRBD1. The V gene's germline CDR1 is SNHLY and CDR2 FYNNEI. This CDR3 contains 13 residues. After removal of 4 bases from V and 7 bases from J, the junction contained 1 base not matched to a gene.

The V gene is TRBV7-2, the J gene TRBJ2-7, with TRBD1 matching over 12 bases. Germline CDR1 SGHTA, CDR2 FQGNSA. With 1 base clipped from V and 5 bases from J, the junction kept 3 bases outside the gene matches. This CDR3 has 15 amino acids. The CDR3 nucleotides read TGTGCCAGCAGCTTAGTGGGGACAGGGGGCCACGAGCAGTACTTC. Translating gives CASSLVGTGGHEQYF. Combining the CDR3 with reference TRBV7-2 and TRBJ2-7 gives the whole variable domain GAGVSQSPSNKVTEKGKDVELRCDPISGHTALYWYRQSLGQGLEFLIYFQGNSAPDKSGLPSDRFSAERTGGSVSTLTIQRTQQEDSAVYLCASSLVGTGGHEQYFGPGTRLTVT.

This clonotype has ten or more counts. The chain uses TRBV18 and TRBJ2-5; a weak D match, TRBD2 (5 bases). The V gene lost 9 bases and the J gene lost 1 base, with 12 bases spanning the gap. Germline CDR1 reads KGHSH; CDR2 reads LQKENI. The CDR3 loop spans 13 amino acids. The CDR3 loop reads CASHTGVQETQYF. The CDR3 bases are TGTGCCAGTCATACCGGGGTCCAAGAGACCCAGTACTTC.